The 17 T cell receptor beta chains given below trace back to one sample, sequenced in a study of T cell clonotyping in hematopoietic cell transplantation. The repertoire was sequenced with immunoSEQ multiplex PCR; TCRdb's copy has only in-frame clones and lacks some. The data contain tens of thousands of clones, about 95% of them singletons. The sample was peripheral blood mononuclear cells. The source is a woman aged 45-59 years in good health. Some clones in this sample may be carry-over from other donors' samples.

This sequence joins TRBV19 and TRBJ1-5; possibly TRBD1 for D (5 bases). This CDR3 is 13 amino acids long. The V and J ends lost 5 bases and 3 bases respectively, with 8 bases between them. Germline assignment: CDR1 LNHDA and CDR2 SQIVND (reference sequence). The CDR3 region is CASSGRDNQPQHF. The CDR3 DNA reads as TGTGCCAGTAGTGGCAGGGACAATCAGCCCCAGCATTTT. The variable domain in full, with the rest retrieved from reference TRBV19 and TRBJ1-5, is DGGITQSPKYLFRKEGQNVTLSCEQNLNHDAMYWYRQDPGQGLRLIYYSQIVNDFQKGDIAEGYSVSREKKESFPLTVTSAQKNPTAFYLCASSGRDNQPQHFGDGTRLSIL.

The V and J genes are TRBV19 and TRBJ2-5, with D possibly TRBD2 on 6 matching bases. CDR3 length: 13 amino acids. CDR1 is LNHDA, CDR2 SQIVND, per germline (reference sequence). V was cut by 5 bases and J by 4 bases, with 11 bases left in between. CDR3 bases: TGTGCCAGTAGTTCAGACGGGGGAGAGACCCAGTACTTC. This codes for CASSSDGGETQYF.

The chain has TRBV4-2 and TRBJ1-5; the D gene is possibly TRBD1 (6 bases). Trimming took 0 bases from V and 6 from J, leaving 18 bases between them. This CDR3 is 17 amino acids long. Germline V gene lookup returns CDR1 LGHNA and CDR2 YNFKEQ. In DNA form, the CDR3 reads TGTGCCAGCAGCCAAGATAGGGACATTAGAGGCGGTCAGCCCCAGCATTTT. Its protein product is CASSQDRDIRGGQPQHF.

This clone was picked up one time. The rearrangement joins TRBV15 to TRBJ2-5; TRBD1 or TRBD2 may be the D gene (5 bases each). Germline V lookup: CDR1 LNHNV, CDR2 YYDKDF (reference sequence). The CDR3 totals 14 residues. V lost 5 bases, J lost 3 bases, and 13 bases lay in between. DNA of the CDR3: TGTGCCACCAGCGAAGGGTTGGGGGAAGAGACCCAGTACTTC. Its protein product is CATSEGLGEETQYF.

The CDR3 loop reads CASSSPSGGNTEAFF. The DNA for the CDR3 is TGTGCCAGCAGTTCGCCTTCGGGGGGGAACACTGAAGCTTTCTTT. The rearrangement uses TRBV28 and TRBJ1-1; D perhaps matches TRBD1 (5 bases). The germline V gene encodes CDR1 MDHEN and CDR2 SYDVKM. The CDR3 is made up of 15 amino acids. V lost 4 bases and J lost 1, with 13 bases in between. The full variable domain, with the rest looked up from reference TRBV28 and TRBJ1-1, is DVKVTQSSRYLVKRTGEKVFLECVQDMDHENMFWYRQDPGLGLRLIYFSYDVKMKEKGDIPEGYSVSREKKERFSLILESASTNQTSMYLCASSSPSGGNTEAFFGQGTRLTVV.

The chain recombines TRBV5-6 with TRBJ1-1, with D perhaps matching TRBD1 (6 bases). Germline-derived CDR1 and CDR2 are SGHDT and YYEEEE. The CDR3 has 15 residues. Trimming pared 4 bases from V and 3 bases from J, leaving 16 bases between. The CDR3 sequence is CASSAGWGADTEAFF. For the CDR3, the DNA is TGTGCCAGCAGCGCCGGCTGGGGGGCCGACACTGAAGCTTTCTTT.

The rearrangement uses TRBV11-2 and TRBJ1-1; 9 bases agree with TRBD1. CDR3 length: 14 amino acids. Germline trimming cut 5 bases from V and 10 bases from J; bases unmatched to any gene: 11. Germline V gene data show CDR1 as SGHAT and CDR2 as FQNNGV. Here the CDR3 DNA reads TGTGCCAGCAGCAAACGGACAGGGGAGGTTAGAGCTTTCTTT. This gives the protein CASSKRTGEVRAFF.

V and J are TRBV19 and TRBJ2-7; possibly TRBD1 for D (6 bases). Deletions cut 6 bases from V and 3 bases from J, with 9 bases between. Germline lookup yields CDR1 LNHDA and CDR2 SQIVND (reference sequence). This CDR3 is built from 12 residues. The CDR3 reads CASSRDIYEQYF. The CDR3 nucleotides are TGTGCCAGTAGCAGGGACATCTACGAGCAGTACTTC.

The DNA of the CDR3 is TGTGCCAGCAGCCTCGGGGGGGCAAACACCGGGGAGCTGTTTTTT. It translates to CASSLGGANTGELFF. The rearrangement links TRBV7-9 to TRBJ2-2, with 8 bases lining up with TRBD2. The CDR3 consists of 15 residues. V was pared by 5 bases and J by 2 bases, with 4 bases of the junction left unmatched. Germline CDR1 and CDR2: SEHNR and FQNEAQ (reference sequence).

This chain links TRBV6-1 with TRBJ1-2, with D uncertain. The CDR3 runs to 12 residues. The V end was cut by 8 bases, the J end by 5 bases, with 12 bases between. Germline V lookup: CDR1 MNHNS, CDR2 SASEGT. The CDR3: CASVRTDYGYTF. The CDR3 region has the DNA TGTGCCAGCGTCAGGACGGATTATGGCTACACCTTC.

The rearrangement uses TRBV27 and TRBJ2-7, with D perhaps matching TRBD2 (6 bases). In germline, CDR1 is MNHEY, CDR2 SMNVEV (reference sequence). V lost 6 bases to trimming and J lost 0 bases, with 15 bases between them. The CDR3 runs to 15 residues. The chain's CDR3 is CASRPGGVGSYEQYF. CDR3 bases: TGTGCCAGCAGGCCAGGAGGGGTTGGCTCCTACGAGCAGTACTTC.

The chain carries TRBV5-1 and TRBJ2-5, with no clear D. V was trimmed by 0 bases and J by 10 bases, leaving 10 bases between them. Germline CDR1 SGHRS, CDR2 YFSETQ. This CDR3 is 12 amino acids long. The CDR3 DNA sequence: TGCGCCAGCAGCTTGGCCGTGGGTGGCCAGTACTTC. Amino acids: CASSLAVGGQYF.

This clone occurred once. The rearrangement joins TRBV4-3 to TRBJ1-2; perhaps TRBD1 as D (5 bases). CDR3 length equals 16 residues. V dropped 1 base and J dropped 0 bases, with 12 bases sitting between them. Germline loops: CDR1 LGHNA, CDR2 YSLEER. The CDR3, as DNA: TGCGCCAGCAGCCAAGTTCAGGGCAGAGCTAACTATGGCTACACCTTC. It specifies CASSQVQGRANYGYTF.

The V and J genes are TRBV13 and TRBJ2-7; 8 nucleotides align to TRBD1. The ends lost 5 bases at V and 4 bases at J; junction bases unmatched: 7. This CDR3 comprises 14 residues. In germline, CDR1 is PRHDT, CDR2 FYEKMQ (reference sequence). The DNA of the CDR3 is TGTGCCAGCAGCGCTCCCGACAGGGGTTACGAGCAGTACTTC. Translating gives CASSAPDRGYEQYF.

The rearrangement joins TRBV27 to TRBJ1-1; 7 positions agree with TRBD1. Germline CDR1 and CDR2: MNHEY and SMNVEV (reference sequence). The CDR3 is made up of 16 amino acids. The junction had 15 bases not matched to a gene; V was cut back by 0 bases and J by 11 bases. The CDR3 DNA sequence: TGTGCCAGCAGTTTATCCTCTTCCCGTTGGGGGACAGAGGCTTTCTTT. It yields the protein CASSLSSSRWGTEAFF.

The chain links TRBV28 to TRBJ1-5; D may be TRBD1 (6 bases). CDR1 and CDR2 from the germline V gene are MDHEN and SYDVKM. Trimming took off 5 bases at V and 6 bases at J, with 14 bases between the two ends. The CDR3 loop spans 14 amino acids. The CDR3 DNA reads as TGTGCCAGCAGTCCAACAGGGTCCGGTCAGCCCCAGCATTTT. The encoded protein is CASSPTGSGQPQHF.

The chain employs TRBV2 and TRBJ2-7; 8 bases line up with TRBD1. The CDR3 contains 13 residues. Per the germline V gene, CDR1 is SNHLY and CDR2 is FYNNEI. V shed 7 bases, J shed 2 bases, and the junction held 4 bases outside the gene matches. The DNA of the CDR3 is TGTGCCAGCAAGGGGACAGGTGCCTACGAGCAGTACTTC. It codes for CASKGTGAYEQYF.